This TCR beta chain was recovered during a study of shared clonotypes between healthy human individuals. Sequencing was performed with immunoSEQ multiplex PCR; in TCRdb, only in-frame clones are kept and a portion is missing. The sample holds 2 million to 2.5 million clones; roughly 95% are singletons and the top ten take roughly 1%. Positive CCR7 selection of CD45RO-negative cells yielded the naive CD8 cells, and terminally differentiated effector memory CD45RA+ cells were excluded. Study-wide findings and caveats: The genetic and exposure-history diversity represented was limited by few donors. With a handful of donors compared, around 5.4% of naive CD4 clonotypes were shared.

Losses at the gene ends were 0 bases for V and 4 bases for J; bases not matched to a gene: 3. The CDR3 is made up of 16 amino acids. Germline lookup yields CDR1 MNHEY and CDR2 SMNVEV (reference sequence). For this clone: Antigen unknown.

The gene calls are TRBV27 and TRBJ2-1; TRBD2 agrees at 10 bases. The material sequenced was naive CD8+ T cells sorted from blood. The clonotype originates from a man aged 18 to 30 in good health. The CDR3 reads CASSLSTGLAYNEQFF. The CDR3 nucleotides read TGTGCCAGCAGTTTATCTACGGGACTAGCGTACAATGAGCAGTTCTTC.